There are a few counts of the clone carrying this TCR beta chain. The antigen remains unidentified. This sample is part of a study of T-cell memory formation after mild COVID-19. General study findings and limits: For contracting clones, CD4+ ones sat mainly in CM and EM, CD8+ in EMRA.

TCRdb reprocessed the 5' RACE reads with MiXCR, giving one entry per CDR3 protein. The table shows 450,000 or so distinct CDR3 sequences, with 20% occurring only once. V gave up 1 base and J gave up 4 bases, with 13 bases separating them. Germline assignment: CDR1 SGHTA and CDR2 FQGNSA. This CDR3 has 16 residues. The sequenced sample consisted of PBMCs or a T cell subset sorted from them (not recorded which). The chain links TRBV7-2 to TRBJ2-2, with a tentative D call TRBD2 (6 bases). The clonotype was recovered from an adult woman who had mild COVID-19 (a few samples of this study predate the infection). Cell type and time point are not known. The CDR3 DNA is TGTGCCAGCAGCTTAGTAGGAGGGGTCGCCACCGGGGAGCTGTTTTTT. Protein: CASSLVGGVATGELFF.